This entry lists 16 T cell receptor beta chains sequenced from one sample in a study of Graves' ophthalmopathy and Graves' hyperthyroidism. Amplification of the TCR beta CDR3 regions used RNA transcripts (as template). An initial RT-PCR round employing HTBI primers preceded a second-round multiplex PCR. TCRdb itself ran the multiplex PCR reads through MiXCR, one entry per CDR3 protein. This sample carries under 800,000 distinct CDR3 sequences, 22% of them seen once, and the ten largest clones take more than 5.5%. The source material was peripheral blood. Receptors were obtained from a young woman with stable Graves' hyperthyroidism. Some clones in this sample may be carry-over from other donors' samples.

The V and J genes are TRBV7-2 and TRBJ1-2; 9 nucleotides line up with TRBD1. J was trimmed by 7 bases and V by 3 bases; bases with no gene match: 9. Germline CDR1 and CDR2: SGHTA and FQGNSA. CDR3 length equals 15 residues. For the CDR3, the DNA is TGTGCCAGCAGCTTCCCCCCCGGGACAGGGTTTGGCTACACCTTC. Encoded protein: CASSFPPGTGFGYTF.

This clonotype was seen many times. The chain employs TRBV6-2 or TRBV6-3 and TRBJ1-2; 8 nucleotides match TRBD1. The germline CDR1 and CDR2 sequences are MNHEY and SVGEGT. V shed 7 bases, J shed 8 bases, and the junction held 12 bases outside the gene matches. CDR3 length: 14 residues. The DNA of the CDR3 is TGTGCCAGCACCTACGGACAGGGAGGTTTCGGCTACACCTTC. Translated, it gives CASTYGQGGFGYTF.

This clonotype showed up many times. V usage is TRBV19 and J usage is TRBJ1-5, with D perhaps matching TRBD1 (5 bases). CDR1 is LNHDA, CDR2 SQIVND, per germline (reference sequence). V lost 4 bases, J lost 11 bases, and 15 bases lay in between. This CDR3 comprises 13 residues. The CDR3 region is CASSNSYQGAQHF. CDR3 coding DNA: TGTGCCAGTAGTAATTCCTATCAAGGGGCCCAGCATTTT.

The table lists this clonotype with many counts. This sequence joins TRBV2 and TRBJ1-2, with 9 bases that match TRBD1. V lost 6 bases, J lost 0 bases, and 2 bases stayed unmatched. The CDR3 is made up of 14 amino acids. The germline V gene encodes CDR1 SNHLY and CDR2 FYNNEI. In DNA form, the CDR3 reads TGTGCCAGCAGACGGACAGGGGCTAACTATGGCTACACCTTC. It yields the protein CASRRTGANYGYTF.

The DNA for the CDR3 is TGTGCCAGCAGTTTGGGACGGACAGGAGGGTCCTACGAGCAGTACTTC. This sequence encodes CASSLGRTGGSYEQYF. This chain links TRBV12-3 or TRBV12-4 with TRBJ2-7; TRBD1 might be the D (7 bases). Trimming left V 3 bases short and J 1 base short, with 16 bases between. The CDR3 consists of 16 residues.

The rearrangement joins TRBV6-1 to TRBJ2-7; no definite D call. This CDR3 is built from 12 residues. CDR1 is MNHNS and CDR2 is SASEGT in the germline V gene. Trimming took 7 bases from V and 1 from J, leaving 8 bases between them. CDR3 sequence (DNA): TGTGCCAGCACAGTCGCTTCCTACGAGCAGTACTTC. Translation gives CASTVASYEQYF.

This clonotype came up many times. The J gene is TRBJ2-4, the V gene TRBV28; possibly TRBD1 or TRBD2 for D (5 bases each). Germline V CDR1 and CDR2: MDHEN, SYDVKM. V was cut by 4 bases and J by 1 base, with 11 bases left in between. The CDR3 runs to 15 residues. The CDR3 DNA is TGTGCCAGCAGTTGGGGGATGGGGGCCAAAAACATTCAGTACTTC. Translation: CASSWGMGAKNIQYF.

In its sample, this clonotype was seen a few times. The chain employs TRBV28 and TRBJ1-1; TRBD1 aligns across 9 bases. This CDR3 contains 17 residues. From germline, CDR1 is MDHEN and CDR2 SYDVKM. J lost 1 base, V lost 2 bases, and 8 bases had no gene match. CDR3 in amino acids: CASSLLTGGAGNTEAFF. The DNA for the CDR3 is TGTGCCAGCAGTTTACTTACAGGGGGCGCAGGGAACACTGAAGCTTTCTTT.

This clonotype was observed a few times. The chain has TRBV30 and TRBJ2-7; 7 bases agree with TRBD1. The length of the CDR3 is 12 residues. The trim removed 3 bases at V and 5 bases at J, leaving 4 bases unmatched. Germline V gene lookup returns CDR1 GTSNPN and CDR2 SVGIG (reference sequence). The CDR3 DNA reads TGTGCCTGGAGGACAGGGCGGAACGAGCAGTACTTC. It encodes CAWRTGRNEQYF.

The chain combines TRBV7-2 with TRBJ2-7, with D perhaps TRBD1 (5 bases). Trimming left V 6 bases short and J 2 bases short, with 17 bases between. CDR3 length: 15 amino acids. Germline CDR1 SGHTA, CDR2 FQGNSA. The DNA for the CDR3 is TGTGCCAGCAGAATCCACACCGGACAAGCCTACGAGCAGTACTTC. As protein: CASRIHTGQAYEQYF.

At least ten counts were recorded for this clonotype. The CDR3, as DNA: TGTGCCAGCAGTTTAAGGCAGGGTAAAGGTCGGGGCTACACCTTC. Translating it yields CASSLRQGKGRGYTF. The chain employs TRBV28 and TRBJ1-2; tentative D call: TRBD1 (5 bases). Germline CDR1 is MDHEN and CDR2 is SYDVKM. This CDR3 comprises 15 residues. Trimming took 2 bases from V and 8 from J, leaving 18 bases between them.

This clonotype was recorded only once. The CDR3: CASSEGASNYGYTF. The CDR3 DNA is TGTGCCAGCAGTGAAGGTGCATCTAACTATGGCTACACCTTC. The J gene is TRBJ1-2, the V gene TRBV6-1; D is unclear. V was trimmed by 1 base and J by 0 bases, leaving 6 bases between them. The V gene's germline CDR1 is MNHNS and CDR2 SASEGT. The CDR3 is 14 residues long.

This clonotype appeared many times. The CDR3 region has the DNA TGTGCCAGCAGTTACCTCGGGGGGCTCGGAGAGACCCAGTACTTC. Protein: CASSYLGGLGETQYF. The chain joins TRBV6-2 or TRBV6-3 to TRBJ2-5; possibly TRBD2 for D (7 bases). The V end lost 2 bases, the J end lost 4 bases, and 14 bases lay between the germline ends. The CDR3 sequence is 15 residues long. Germline V gene data show CDR1 as MNHEY and CDR2 as SVGEGT.

This clonotype was observed at least ten times. This chain joins TRBV19 and TRBJ1-5; possibly TRBD1 for D (5 bases). V dropped 7 bases and J dropped 4 bases, with 14 bases sitting between them. Germline CDR1 reads LNHDA; CDR2 reads SQIVND (reference sequence). This CDR3 region has 14 residues. In DNA form, the CDR3 reads TGTGCCAGTATGGGGGGACTCGCGAATCAGCCCCAGCATTTT. This gives the protein CASMGGLANQPQHF.

This clonotype was detected many times. The chain carries TRBV2 and TRBJ1-6; maybe TRBD1 (6 bases). The CDR3 runs 14 residues. Germline CDR1 SNHLY, CDR2 FYNNEI. Trimming shortened V by 5 bases and J by 6 bases, and 11 bases separated the two germline ends. The CDR3: CASSRTGTNSPLHF. CDR3 coding DNA: TGTGCCAGCAGTCGAACAGGGACTAATTCACCCCTCCACTTT. The full variable domain, rest sourced from reference TRBV2 and TRBJ1-6, is EPEVTQTPSHQVTQMGQEVILRCVPISNHLYFYWYRQILGQKVEFLVSFYNNEISEKSEIFDDQFSVERPDGSNFTLKIRSTKLEDSAMYFCASSRTGTNSPLHFGNGTRLTVT.

This clonotype was seen at least ten times. The genes are TRBV11-2 and TRBJ1-5, with D hard to call. CDR1 SGHAT and CDR2 FQNNGV come from the germline V gene. The CDR3 is 13 amino acids. With 0 bases removed from V and 5 bases from J, the gap between germline ends came to 5 bases. In DNA, the CDR3 is TGTGCCAGCAGCTTAGAGTCTGATCAGCCCCAGCATTTT. It yields the protein CASSLESDQPQHF.